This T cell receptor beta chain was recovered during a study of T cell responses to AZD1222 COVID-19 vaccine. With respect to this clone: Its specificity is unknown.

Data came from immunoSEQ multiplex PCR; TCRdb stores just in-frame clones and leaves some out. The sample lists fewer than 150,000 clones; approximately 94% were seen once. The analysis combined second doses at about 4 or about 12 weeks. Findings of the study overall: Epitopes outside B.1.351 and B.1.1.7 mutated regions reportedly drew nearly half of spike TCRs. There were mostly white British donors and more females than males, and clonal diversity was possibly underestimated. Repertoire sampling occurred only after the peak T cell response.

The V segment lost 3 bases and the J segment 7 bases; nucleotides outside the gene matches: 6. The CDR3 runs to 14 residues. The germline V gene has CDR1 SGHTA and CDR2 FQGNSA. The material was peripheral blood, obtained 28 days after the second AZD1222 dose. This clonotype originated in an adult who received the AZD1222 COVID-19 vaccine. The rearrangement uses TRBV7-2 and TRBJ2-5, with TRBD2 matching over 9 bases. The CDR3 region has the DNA TGTGCCAGCAGCTTTAGCGGGGGCGCACGGACCCAGTACTTC. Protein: CASSFSGGARTQYF.